This T cell receptor beta chain was identified in a study of CD8 T cells in Susac syndrome. On the study more broadly: Among the Susac syndrome patients sequenced, 5 or 6 had active disease and eight or nine were in remission. Susac syndrome patients were untreated, on corticosteroids with some adding intravenous immunoglobulin, or on intravenous immunoglobulin only.

Each Susac syndrome patient had definite or probable disease by recently defined criteria. V gave up 6 bases and J gave up 7 bases; unmatched junction bases: 4. The CDR3 covers 12 residues. Germline lookup yields CDR1 MDHEN and CDR2 SYDVKM. Roughly 0.5 to 1 ug RNA was reverse transcribed with random hexamers. Multiplex immunoSEQ PCR targeted 54 Vbeta and 13 Jbeta TCR beta segments. TCRdb reanalysed the immunoSEQ multiplex PCR reads using MiXCR and keeps one entry per CDR3 protein. The sample yields approximately 120,000 distinct CDR3 sequences, more than 90% seen once. The TCR sequence derives from a human donor with Susac syndrome. The genes are TRBV28 and TRBJ2-5; TRBD1 aligns across 8 bases. Source material: CD8+ T cells from PBMCs. The CDR3 DNA is TGTGCCAGCAGATACGACAGGGGGACCCAGTACTTC. Translated, it gives CASRYDRGTQYF.